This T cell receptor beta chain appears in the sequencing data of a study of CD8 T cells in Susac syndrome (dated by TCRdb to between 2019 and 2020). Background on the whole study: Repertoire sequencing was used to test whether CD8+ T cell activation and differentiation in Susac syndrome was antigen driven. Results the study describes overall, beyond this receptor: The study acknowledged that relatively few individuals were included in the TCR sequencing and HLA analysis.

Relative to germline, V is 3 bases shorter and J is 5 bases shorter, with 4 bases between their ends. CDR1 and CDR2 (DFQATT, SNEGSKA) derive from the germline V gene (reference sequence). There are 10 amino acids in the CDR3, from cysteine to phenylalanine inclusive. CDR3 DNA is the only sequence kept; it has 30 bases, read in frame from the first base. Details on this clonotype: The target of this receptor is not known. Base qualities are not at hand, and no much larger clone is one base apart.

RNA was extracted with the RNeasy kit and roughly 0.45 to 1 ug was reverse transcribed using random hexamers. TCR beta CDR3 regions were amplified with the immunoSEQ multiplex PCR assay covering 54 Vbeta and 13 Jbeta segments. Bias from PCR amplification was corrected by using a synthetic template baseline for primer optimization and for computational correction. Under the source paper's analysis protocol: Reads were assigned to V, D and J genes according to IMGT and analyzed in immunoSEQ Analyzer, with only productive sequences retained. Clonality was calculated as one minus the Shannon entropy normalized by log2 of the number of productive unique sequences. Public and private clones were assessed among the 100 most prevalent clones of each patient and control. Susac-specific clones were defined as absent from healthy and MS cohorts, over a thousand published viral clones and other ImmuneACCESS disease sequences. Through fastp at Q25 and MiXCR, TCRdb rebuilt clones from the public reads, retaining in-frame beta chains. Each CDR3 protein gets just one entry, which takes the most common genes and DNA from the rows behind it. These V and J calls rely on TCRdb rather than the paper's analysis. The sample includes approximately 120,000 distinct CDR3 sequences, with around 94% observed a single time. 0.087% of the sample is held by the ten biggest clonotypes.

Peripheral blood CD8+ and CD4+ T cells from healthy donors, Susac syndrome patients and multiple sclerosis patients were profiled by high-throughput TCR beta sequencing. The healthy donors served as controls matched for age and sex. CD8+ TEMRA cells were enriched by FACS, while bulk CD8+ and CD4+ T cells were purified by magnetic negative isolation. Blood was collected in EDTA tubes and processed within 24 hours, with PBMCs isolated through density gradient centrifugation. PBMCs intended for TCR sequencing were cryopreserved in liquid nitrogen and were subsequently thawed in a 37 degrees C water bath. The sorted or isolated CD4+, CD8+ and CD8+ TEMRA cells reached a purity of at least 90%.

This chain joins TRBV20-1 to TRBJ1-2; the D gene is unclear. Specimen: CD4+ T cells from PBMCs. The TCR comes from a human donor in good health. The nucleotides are TGCAGTGCTAGTTCATATGGCTACACCTTC. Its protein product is CSASSYGYTF.